The clone carrying this TCR beta chain came up a few times. The germline V gene encodes CDR1 SGDLS and CDR2 YYNGEE. The CDR3 has 20 amino acids. The junction had 17 bases not matched to a gene; V was cut back by 2 bases and J by 0 bases. Sample-barcoded 5' priming and a J-beta primer mix drove a second PCR of about 6 to 12 cycles. TCRdb used MiXCR to reprocess the 5' RACE reads, holding one entry per CDR3 protein. The sample gives hundreds of thousands of distinct CDR3 sequences, around three fifths of which show up once; approximately 37% is in the top ten. These data come from a study of blood T cells in healthy people across ages.

This TCR was recovered from a man in his fifties or sixties in good health. The V call is TRBV9, the J call TRBJ1-5; 7 bases are shared with TRBD1. Sequencing was done on a sample of blood. The CDR3 sequence is CASSVSLGQGGRYSNQPQHF. Written as DNA, the CDR3 is TGTGCCAGCAGCGTCAGTCTCGGGCAGGGGGGACGATATAGCAATCAGCCCCAGCATTTT.